This entry concerns a single TCR beta chain. This sample is drawn from a study of type 1 regulatory T cells. Study in general: T-allo10 is an in vitro-generated, Tr1-enriched CD4 T cell product specific for alloantigen.

Trimming pared 3 bases from V and 3 bases from J, leaving 18 bases between. This CDR3 contains 18 residues. Germline V gene data show CDR1 as MDHEN and CDR2 as SYDVKM. TCRdb reanalysed the reads using MiXCR and keeps one entry per CDR3 protein. The sample lists 80,000 to 100,000 distinct CDR3 sequences, 31% occurring once. The TCR sequence derives from a human donor in good health. The rearrangement links TRBV28 to TRBJ2-6, with D possibly being TRBD2 (6 bases). Sequenced material: CD4+ T cells, either the whole sample or a sorted fraction (not recorded which). The CDR3 is CASSFLRDVLLGANVLTF. The CDR3 DNA reads as TGTGCCAGCAGTTTCCTGCGGGACGTCCTTCTTGGGGCCAACGTCCTGACTTTC.